A selection of T cell receptor beta chains follows, all from one sample in a study of cytotoxic CD8 clonotypes in ibrutinib-treated CLL. Some clones are missing from TCRdb's copy, which holds only in-frame ones; the method was immunoSEQ multiplex PCR. Among over 110,000 clones listed, approximately 90% were seen once. This material consisted of PBMCs, taken after 12 months of ibrutinib treatment. The source is a human donor with chronic lymphocytic leukemia. Each CDR3 is given with its conserved first and last residue. A D gene is named only where the DNA matches it firmly. Some rows mark clone size as missing; the rest say once, few, many or name a class of expanded clone.

clone_size j_call v_call d_call cdr3_aa cdr3_nt
- TRBJ2-3 TRBV30 TRBD1 CAWRPRQGPTDTQYF TGTGCCTGGAGACCTCGACAGGGTCCCACAGATACGCAGTATTTT
- TRBJ2-2 TRBV10-3 TRBD1 CAISREGGNTGELFF TGTGCCATCAGCCGTGAAGGGGGCAACACCGGGGAGCTGTTTTTT
- TRBJ2-5 TRBV7-7 - CASSRRGSETQYF TGTGCTAGCAGCCGGAGGGGTTCGGAGACCCAGTACTTC
- TRBJ2-5 TRBV7-2 TRBD1 CASSARTGGQETQYF TGTGCCAGCAGCGCGAGGACAGGGGGGCAAGAGACCCAGTACTTC
- TRBJ2-7 TRBV19 - CASKDAFSHEQYF TGTGCCAGTAAAGACGCCTTCTCCCACGAGCAGTACTTC
- TRBJ1-3 TRBV21-1 - CASSKWGSHSGNTIYF TGTGCCAGCAGCAAATGGGGCAGCCACTCTGGAAACACCATATATTTT
- TRBJ1-2 TRBV28 - CASSYKRVMGYTF TGTGCCAGCAGTTACAAAAGGGTGATGGGCTACACCTTC
- TRBJ2-1 TRBV6-6 TRBD1 CASTLPQGAPSNEQFF TGTGCCAGCACCCTTCCTCAGGGGGCCCCCTCCAATGAGCAGTTCTTC
- TRBJ2-5 TRBV7-3 TRBD2 CASSPHPGEGETQYF TGTGCCAGCAGCCCGCACCCCGGGGAGGGGGAGACCCAGTACTTC
- TRBJ2-7 TRBV12-5 - CASGLVDRPYEQYF TGTGCTAGTGGTTTGGTAGACAGACCCTACGAGCAGTACTTC
- TRBJ2-1 TRBV10-1 - CASSGIRSSEQFF TGCGCCAGCAGTGGGATCAGGTCGAGCGAGCAGTTCTTC
- TRBJ2-3 TRBV29-1 - CSVVPQSTDTQYF TGCAGCGTTGTCCCACAGAGCACAGATACGCAGTATTTT
- TRBJ1-2 TRBV6-5 - CASSYSDRDKINGYTF TGTGCCAGCAGTTACTCCGACCGGGACAAGATCAATGGCTACACCTTC
few TRBJ1-1 TRBV7-2 TRBD1 CASSLGGTAEAFF TGTGCCAGCAGCTTAGGTGGGACAGCTGAAGCTTTCTTT
- TRBJ1-1 TRBV30 TRBD1 CAWSKQGTRMKNTEAFF TGTGCCTGGAGTAAACAGGGGACGAGGATGAAGAACACTGAAGCTTTCTTT
- TRBJ2-7 TRBV11-2 - CASSSREAYEQYF TGTGCCAGCAGCTCACGCGAGGCCTACGAGCAGTACTTC
- TRBJ2-3 TRBV5-8 TRBD2 CASSTGLAGTLTDTQYF TGTGCCAGCAGCACCGGACTAGCGGGAACACTCACAGATACGCAGTATTTT
- TRBJ2-7 TRBV14 - CASSDRGGIVQYF TGTGCCAGCAGCGACAGAGGAGGTATTGTGCAGTACTTC
- TRBJ2-7 TRBV6-5 TRBD1 CASSYAATGGYEQYF TGTGCCAGCAGTTACGCGGCGACAGGGGGCTACGAGCAGTACTTC
once TRBJ2-6 TRBV29-1 - CSAEGVGNVLTF TGCAGCGCCGAAGGGGTGGGCAACGTCCTGACTTTC
- TRBJ2-5 TRBV27 - CASSFRGWVQETQYF TGTGCCAGCAGTTTTAGAGGGTGGGTCCAAGAGACCCAGTACTTC
- TRBJ2-7 TRBV19 - CASSTALTAYEQYF TGTGCCAGTAGTACCGCCTTGACAGCATACGAGCAGTACTTC
- TRBJ2-7 TRBV30 - CAWSVTTSSYEQYF TGTGCCTGGAGTGTTACGACTAGCTCCTACGAGCAGTACTTC
- TRBJ2-1 TRBV7-2 TRBD1 CASSLAKLGGNEQFF TGTGCCAGCAGCTTAGCAAAGCTAGGGGGCAATGAGCAATTCTTC
- TRBJ2-1 TRBV7-8 TRBD2 CASSHNRLAGGSYEQFF TGTGCCAGCAGCCACAACCGACTAGCGGGAGGTTCATATGAGCAGTTCTTC
- TRBJ2-3 TRBV28 - CASSLEGPQPAQYF TGTGCCAGCAGTTTAGAAGGGCCACAACCTGCGCAGTATTTT
- TRBJ2-7 TRBV4-3 - CASSQAIGYEQYF TGCGCCAGCAGCCAAGCCATTGGCTACGAGCAGTACTTC
- TRBJ2-5 TRBV29-1 TRBD2 CSVGIAGADETQYF TGCAGCGTTGGTATAGCGGGAGCGGATGAGACCCAGTACTTC
once TRBJ2-2 TRBV7-2 TRBD2 CASSFRLAGVKNTGELFF TGTGCCAGCAGCTTCAGACTAGCGGGAGTAAAGAACACCGGGGAGCTGTTTTTT
- TRBJ2-7 TRBV18 - CASSPSIGTVGYEQYF TGTGCCAGCTCACCAAGCATAGGAACCGTCGGTTACGAGCAGTACTTC
few TRBJ2-7 TRBV7-2 - CASSLGSSQTYEQYF TGTGCCAGCAGCTTAGGTAGTTCTCAGACCTACGAGCAGTACTTC
once TRBJ1-2 TRBV28 - CASSSHSTGSGYGYTF TGTGCCAGCAGTTCCCACTCGACAGGATCTGGGTATGGCTACACCTTC
- TRBJ1-1 TRBV20-1 - CSVGGPEAFF TGCAGTGTAGGGGGACCCGAAGCTTTCTTT
once TRBJ2-2 TRBV11-3 - CASSWGANTGELFF TGTGCCAGCAGTTGGGGCGCGAACACCGGGGAGCTGTTTTTT
once TRBJ2-4 TRBV6-5 - CASSSQDSIQYF TGTGCCAGCAGTTCTCAAGATAGCATTCAGTACTTC
- TRBJ2-2 TRBV5-1 TRBD1 CASSWGRTGQKNTGELFF TGCGCCAGCAGCTGGGGTCGGACAGGGCAAAAGAACACCGGGGAGCTGTTTTTT
- TRBJ2-7 TRBV5-8 - CASSSRQLYRDEQYF TGTGCCAGCAGCAGCCGACAACTATATCGGGACGAGCAGTACTTC
- TRBJ2-5 TRBV29-1 - CSVEDYRDIQETQYF TGCAGCGTTGAAGATTATAGGGACATCCAAGAGACCCAGTACTTC
- TRBJ2-3 TRBV11-2 - CASSTSTTDTQYF TGTGCCAGCAGCACTTCGACCACAGATACGCAGTATTTT
- TRBJ2-2 TRBV23-1 - CALSGFNTGELFF TGCGCCCTTAGCGGTTTTAACACCGGGGAGCTGTTTTTT
- TRBJ2-1 TRBV19 - CASSRRVSYNEQFF TGTGCCAGTAGTCGACGGGTCTCCTACAATGAGCAGTTCTTC
- TRBJ2-3 TRBV11-3 - CASSKRTQGRTDTQYF TGTGCCAGCAGCAAGAGAACGCAGGGGAGGACAGATACGCAGTATTTT
- TRBJ1-2 TRBV19 - CASSIPSRYEGYTF TGTGCCAGTAGTATCCCCAGCAGATACGAGGGCTACACCTTC
- TRBJ2-2 TRBV27 TRBD1 CASSPRDRGYGELFF TGTGCCAGCAGTCCCCGGGACAGGGGGTACGGGGAGCTGTTTTTT
- TRBJ1-5 TRBV19 TRBD1 CAIGQGSQPQHF TGTGCCATAGGACAGGGAAGTCAGCCCCAGCATTTT
once TRBJ2-7 TRBV7-9 - CASSLAPDSDSSYEQYF TGTGCCAGCAGCTTAGCTCCGGACAGTGACAGCTCCTACGAGCAGTACTTC